The clone carrying this T cell receptor (beta chain) was seen only once. The germline V gene has CDR1 MGHRA and CDR2 YSYEKL. Trimming left V 0 bases short and J 9 bases short, with 9 bases between. This CDR3 has 14 residues. The data were produced by immunoSEQ multiplex PCR, yet TCRdb's version contains in-frame clones alone and is incomplete. The sample contains about 370,000 clones, 90% of which appear only once. The data stem from a study of blood T cell repertoires in COVID-19. The sequencing sample was made of peripheral blood. The chain is built from TRBV4-1 and TRBJ1-6; tentatively, D is TRBD1 (6 bases). The receptor was derived from a man aged 18 to 29 with active or convalescent COVID-19. The CDR3: CASSQEGQRSPLHF. The CDR3 nucleotides read TGCGCCAGCAGCCAAGAAGGACAGCGTTCACCCCTCCACTTT.